This TCR beta chain was documented in a study of identical twins. Study-wide results and caveats: There were fewer insertions in abundant cord blood beta clonotypes, but memory repertoires showed no such pattern. Researchers reported excess low generation probability among twin-shared out-of-frame alpha sequences. The study drew conclusions from cross-sectional statistical analysis, not from following the same donors.

A single record per CDR3 protein comes from TCRdb applying MiXCR to the 5' RACE reads. The sample yields 200,000 to 300,000 distinct CDR3 sequences, about 13% seen once. The sample holds a few counts of this clonotype. Its antigen is currently unknown. Germline CDR1 is DFQATT and CDR2 is SNEGSKA (reference sequence). This CDR3 has 14 residues. After removal of 3 bases from V and 5 bases from J, the junction contained 7 bases not matched to a gene. These data also featured in a second study, about yellow fever vaccine responses in identical twins.

The receptor's source is a woman under 30 in good health. The specimen was memory (CD45RO+) T cells sorted from blood. The gene calls are TRBV20-1 and TRBJ1-1, with 9 bases fitting TRBD1. CDR3 DNA: TGCAGTGCTAGGTCGGGGACAGGGTATACTGAAGCTTTCTTT. Translated, it gives CSARSGTGYTEAFF.